Below, 27 T cell receptor beta chains from the same sample are listed, as sequenced in a study of molecular identifiers for immune sequencing clone quantification. In TCRdb, the PCR reads were re-called with MiXCR into one record per CDR3 protein. Of hundreds of thousands of distinct CDR3 sequences in the sample, about 25% were seen once. The sample was naive CD8+ T cells from blood, with Jurkat cell RNA spiked in. As for subset: FACS-sorted CD8+CD4-CCR7+CD45RA+ naive T cells. Receptor source: a human donor in good health. Some libraries in this study had Jurkat cell RNA spiked in.

This clonotype has just a few counts. Since a far larger clone is one base different, this is likely a read error. V and J are TRBV7-6 and TRBJ2-7; 7 positions agree with TRBD1. The length of the CDR3 is 14 residues. The germline V gene has CDR1 SGHVS and CDR2 FNYEAQ. CDR3 nucleotide sequence: TGTGCCAGCAGCCTACGGGACAGCTCCTACGTGCAGTACTTC. This gives the protein CASSLRDSSYVQYF.

This clonotype was seen a few times. This chain links TRBV24-1 with TRBJ1-1; D gene ambiguous. V lost 1 base to trimming and J lost 2 bases, with 4 bases between them. The CDR3 spans 13 residues. Germline V gene sequence: CDR1 KGHDR, CDR2 SFDVKD. The CDR3 sequence is CATSDFGNTEAFF. The CDR3 coding sequence is TGTGCCACCAGTGATTTTGGAAACACTGAAGCTTTCTTT.

CDR3 sequence: CASSQADTSKPGELFF. The CDR3 DNA reads TGTGCCAGCAGCCAAGCAGACACCTCGAAGCCCGGGGAGCTGTTTTTT. The V gene is TRBV3-1, the J gene TRBJ2-2; no reliable D call. This CDR3 has 16 amino acids. The V end lost 1 base, the J end lost 6 bases, and 15 bases lay between the germline ends. The germline V gene has CDR1 LGHDT and CDR2 YNNKEL (reference sequence).

This clonotype was detected ten times or more. The chain links TRBV4-3 to TRBJ2-3; D may be TRBD1 (6 bases). This CDR3 is built from 16 residues. The V and J ends lost 0 bases and 9 bases respectively, with 19 bases between them. Looked up from germline, CDR1 is LGHNA and CDR2 is YSLEER. The CDR3, as DNA: TGCGCCAGCAGCCAAGATGTTGGGGGCCGCTTGGGGACGCAGTATTTT. Translating gives CASSQDVGGRLGTQYF.

The chain recombines TRBV19 with TRBJ1-5, with 7 bases matching TRBD1. CDR1 is LNHDA, CDR2 SQIVND, per germline (reference sequence). The CDR3 contains 14 residues. The ends lost 10 bases at V and 1 base at J; junction bases unmatched: 7. CDR3 sequence: CATQDRKSNQPQHF. In nucleotides, the CDR3 is TGTGCCACCCAGGACAGGAAAAGCAATCAGCCCCAGCATTTT.

On this clonotype itself: A clone one base away is much larger, so this may be a read error. The chain employs TRBV7-9 and TRBJ1-6, with no clear D. The CDR3 runs 15 residues. CDR1 and CDR2 (germline): SEHNR, FQNEAQ (reference sequence). CDR3 residues: CASSLAVSAASLLHF. CDR3 coding DNA: TGTGCCAGCAGCTTAGCTGTCTCCGCGGCATCACTCCTCCACTTT. The full variable domain, completed using reference TRBV7-9 and TRBJ1-6, is DTGVSQNPRHKITKRGQNVTFRCDPISEHNRLYWYRQTLGQGPEFLTYFQNEAQLEKSRLLSDRFSAERPKGSFSTLEIQRTEQGDSAMYLCASSLAVSAASLLHFGNGTRLTVT.

This clonotype has ten or more counts. The rearrangement uses TRBV6-5 and TRBJ2-7, with 9 bases lining up with TRBD1. Germline V gene data show CDR1 as MNHEY and CDR2 as SVGAGI. The junction had 3 bases not matched to a gene; V was cut back by 2 bases and J by 1 base. The CDR3 has 15 amino acids. The CDR3 nucleotides read TGTGCCAGCAGTTACCCGGGACAGGGTTCCTACGAGCAGTACTTC. Residues: CASSYPGQGSYEQYF.

The chain employs TRBV19 and TRBJ2-2; 8 bases match TRBD1. Germline V lookup: CDR1 LNHDA, CDR2 SQIVND (reference sequence). The V segment lost 7 bases and the J segment 6 bases; nucleotides outside the gene matches: 10. CDR3 length: 15 amino acids. This CDR3 reads CASIGSGGYPGELFF. The CDR3 DNA reads as TGTGCCAGTATCGGTTCAGGGGGCTATCCCGGGGAGCTGTTTTTT.

This chain uses TRBV6-1 with TRBJ2-7, with D possibly matching TRBD1 (6 bases). With 8 bases removed from V and 1 base from J, the gap between germline ends came to 12 bases. This CDR3 spans 13 amino acids. Germline V lookup: CDR1 MNHNS, CDR2 SASEGT. CDR3 loop: CASFGQFSYEQYF. The CDR3 DNA is TGTGCCAGCTTCGGACAGTTTTCCTACGAGCAGTACTTC.

A note on this clonotype: As the CDR3 is not closed by the conserved phenylalanine or tryptophan, this likely results from a read error. The chain has TRBV9 and TRBJ1-6; 7 positions agree with TRBD1. Losses at the gene ends were 4 bases for V and 10 bases for J; bases not matched to a gene: 5. This CDR3 contains 13 residues. From germline, CDR1 is SGDLS and CDR2 YYNGEE. CDR3 sequence reads: CASSQGGGSPLHS. The CDR3 coding sequence is TGTGCCAGCAGCCAGGGAGGGGGCTCACCCCTCCACTCT.

V is TRBV2 and J is TRBJ1-4; no clear D. Germline CDR1 and CDR2: SNHLY and FYNNEI. V lost 3 bases to trimming and J lost 7 bases, with 6 bases between them. This CDR3 has 12 residues. The CDR3 DNA sequence: TGTGCCAGCAGTGAGCCGGCTGAAAAACTGTTTTTT. Amino acids: CASSEPAEKLFF.

This clonotype was seen a few times. This rearrangement joins TRBV9 to TRBJ2-5, with 9 positions matching TRBD1. The CDR3 spans 16 residues. J was trimmed by 2 bases and V by 1 base; bases with no gene match: 6. Germline V gene lookup returns CDR1 SGDLS and CDR2 YYNGEE. CDR3 sequence reads: CASSVLRTGDQETQYF. CDR3 DNA sequence: TGTGCCAGCAGCGTACTTAGGACAGGGGATCAAGAGACCCAGTACTTC.

This clonotype was observed a few times. This chain links TRBV15 with TRBJ1-3, with D perhaps matching TRBD1 (5 bases). This CDR3 is 17 amino acids long. CDR1 is LNHNV, CDR2 YYDKDF, per germline (reference sequence). V gave up 5 bases and J gave up 0 bases, with 17 bases separating them. CDR3 in amino acids: CATSAGRGGFSGNTIYF. CDR3 coding DNA: TGTGCCACCAGCGCGGGGAGGGGAGGGTTCTCTGGAAACACCATATATTTT.

This clonotype has ten or more counts. The chain recombines TRBV20-1 with TRBJ2-7; D unresolved. The CDR3 spans 15 residues. V was pared by 6 bases and J by 3 bases, with 21 bases between. The germline gives CDR1 DFQATT, CDR2 SNEGSKA (reference sequence). CDR3 in amino acids: CSAPGQDTPYYEQYF. The CDR3 DNA sequence: TGCAGTGCCCCCGGGCAGGATACCCCCTACTACGAGCAGTACTTC.

Points on this clonotype: Since no conserved phenylalanine or tryptophan closes the CDR3, a read error is the likely cause. This chain joins TRBV6-2 or TRBV6-3 and TRBJ2-5; D call uncertain. This CDR3 region has 12 residues. Germline values: CDR1 MNHEY, CDR2 SVGEGT. Between the trimmed V and J ends, which lost 8 bases and 2 bases, there was a span of 9 bases. CDR3 amino acids: CASREPQETQYS. CDR3 nucleotides: TGTGCCAGCCGCGAACCACAAGAGACCCAGTACTCC.

About this clonotype: The junction does not match germline at one end; this may be a read error. V and J are TRBV27 and TRBJ2-2, with D possibly being TRBD2 (5 bases). The CDR3 contains 14 residues. Germline CDR1 is MNHEY and CDR2 is SMNVEV (reference sequence). In nucleotides, the CDR3 is TGTGCCAGCAGTTTTAGACTTAACACCGGGGAGCAGTTTTTT. The encoded protein is CASSFRLNTGEQFF.

This chain uses TRBV19 with TRBJ2-3; the match to TRBD1 covers 9 bases. Per the germline V gene, CDR1 is LNHDA and CDR2 is SQIVND (reference sequence). V shed 3 bases, J shed 6 bases, and the junction held 7 bases outside the gene matches. The CDR3 consists of 15 residues. CDR3 sequence (DNA): TGTGCCAGTAGTATGTGGGACAGGGAGTATGATACGCAGTATTTT. Its translation: CASSMWDREYDTQYF.

The genes are TRBV2 and TRBJ2-5; D remains ambiguous. CDR1 is SNHLY, CDR2 FYNNEI, per germline. V gave up 4 bases and J gave up 0 bases, with 12 bases separating them. This CDR3 comprises 15 residues. The CDR3 bases are TGTGCCAGCAGTGCCACCCCTATGTACCAAGAGACCCAGTACTTC. It is translated as CASSATPMYQETQYF.

This clonotype was observed a single time. A read error is possible here, since a much larger clone lies one base away. The rearrangement joins TRBV5-3 to TRBJ2-3, with TRBD1 as a possible D gene (6 bases). TRBV5-3 is classed as an ORF, of uncertain function. The CDR3 totals 17 residues. In DNA, the CDR3 is TGTGCCAGCAGCTCGGGCCTGGGGGCCTCTATCACAGATACGCAGTGTTTT. Translated, it gives CASSSGLGASITDTQCF.

This clonotype was seen repeatedly, ten times or more. The gene calls are TRBV7-6 and TRBJ2-7; D not certain. The CDR3 contains 13 residues. Between the trimmed V and J ends, which lost 0 bases and 4 bases, there was a span of 7 bases. Germline CDR1 is SGHVS and CDR2 is FNYEAQ. CDR3 sequence: CASSLAPLYEQYF. In nucleotides, the CDR3 is TGTGCCAGCAGCTTAGCTCCGCTTTACGAGCAGTACTTC.

This clonotype occurred a few times. The V and J genes are TRBV4-1 and TRBJ1-5; the match to TRBD1 covers 7 bases. This CDR3 contains 18 residues. The germline CDR1 and CDR2 sequences are MGHRA and YSYEKL. With V trimmed by 3 bases and J by 7 bases, 18 bases remained unmatched. CDR3 sequence (DNA): TGCGCCAGCAGCCACCGGCCGACGACAGGGAACGTTTACCAGCCCCAGCATTTT. This gives the protein CASSHRPTTGNVYQPQHF.

As DNA, the CDR3 is TGTGCCAGCAGCTATTTCGTTGATACCGGGGAGCTGTTTTTT. It codes for CASSYFVDTGELFF. The gene calls are TRBV3-2 and TRBJ2-2. TRBV3-2 is termed a pseudogene. The CDR3 runs 14 residues.

V gene TRBV4-3 combines with J gene TRBJ1-4; D uncertain. Germline CDR1 reads LGHNA; CDR2 reads YSLEER. V was cut by 1 base and J by 4 bases, with 16 bases left in between. CDR3 length equals 17 residues. The DNA of the CDR3 is TGCGCCAGCAGCCAAGTTAAAGTTTCGGGGTATAATGAAAAACTGTTTTTT. Protein: CASSQVKVSGYNEKLFF.

The V and J genes are TRBV19 and TRBJ2-7; 8 bases agree with TRBD1. V lost 5 bases, J lost 2 bases, and 11 bases stayed unmatched. The CDR3 covers 16 residues. CDR1 and CDR2 from the germline V gene are LNHDA and SQIVND (reference sequence). As DNA, the CDR3 is TGTGCCAGTAGTGGGGTCACCGGGACAGGCACCTACGAGCAGTACTTC. This encodes CASSGVTGTGTYEQYF.

This clonotype has ten or more counts. This sequence joins TRBV6-1 and TRBJ1-2, with 7 bases that match TRBD1. Germline V gives CDR1 MNHNS, CDR2 SASEGT. V lost 7 bases, J lost 4 bases, and 6 bases stayed unmatched. This CDR3 spans 13 amino acids. CDR3 residues: CASKPGGSYGYTF. In DNA, the CDR3 is TGTGCCAGCAAGCCAGGGGGGAGCTATGGCTACACCTTC.

V usage is TRBV21-1 and J usage is TRBJ1-2; the DNA was not used to check the table's D call, TRBD1. TRBV21-1 is reported as a pseudogene. The CDR3 runs 16 residues. The CDR3 protein is CASSKEAGTVNYGYTF. The CDR3 region has the DNA TGTGCCAGCAGCAAAGAAGCAGGGACGGTTAACTATGGCTACACCTTC.

The V gene is TRBV4-1, the J gene TRBJ2-5, with D possibly TRBD1 on 6 matching bases. This CDR3 has 15 residues. V was trimmed by 1 base and J by 2 bases, leaving 11 bases between them. CDR1 MGHRA and CDR2 YSYEKL come from the germline V gene. The chain's CDR3 is CASSQVGALQETQYF. CDR3 bases: TGCGCCAGCAGCCAAGTGGGGGCCCTTCAAGAGACCCAGTACTTC.